This entry concerns a single T cell receptor beta chain. This CDR3 is 14 amino acids long. Germline V CDR1 and CDR2: SGHTA, FQGNSA. The junction had 3 bases not matched to a gene; V was cut back by 2 bases and J by 6 bases. This entry is derived from a study of response to subunit inactivated influenza vaccine. TCRdb called the RT-PCR reads again in MiXCR, with one record for every CDR3 protein. The sample includes about 650,000 distinct CDR3 sequences, around 15% of them seen just once. This specimen consisted of PBMCs from blood, obtained 14 to 15 days before vaccination. The chain combines TRBV7-2 with TRBJ2-2, with TRBD1 identical over 7 bases. This receptor was identified in a man aged 50-59 years who received an inactivated influenza vaccine. The CDR3 spells CASSLQQGAGELFF. The CDR3 coding sequence is TGTGCCAGCAGCTTACAGCAGGGGGCCGGGGAGCTGTTTTTT.